The T cell receptor (beta chain) described here comes from a study of cytomegalovirus exposure and HLA in healthy donors. It was with 60 Vbeta and 13 Jbeta primers that the PCR ran. This table comes from immunoSEQ multiplex PCR, and its TCRdb copy is limited to in-frame clones, with some not included. This sample yields 90,000 to 120,000 clones, of which approximately 78% are seen a single time; 1.5% to 2% belongs to the top ten. The length of the CDR3 is 14 residues. Between the trimmed V and J ends, which lost 3 bases and 7 bases, there was a span of 16 bases. CDR1 is SGHVS and CDR2 is FNYEAQ in the germline V gene.

The rearrangement links TRBV7-6 to TRBJ2-7; TRBD2 might be the D (5 bases). The source of this sequence is a woman in her 40s in good health and CMV-seronegative. The sample comprised PBMCs. The CDR3 loop is CASSLRGPGHEQYF. DNA of the CDR3: TGTGCCAGCAGCTTGAGAGGGCCGGGTCATGAGCAGTACTTC.